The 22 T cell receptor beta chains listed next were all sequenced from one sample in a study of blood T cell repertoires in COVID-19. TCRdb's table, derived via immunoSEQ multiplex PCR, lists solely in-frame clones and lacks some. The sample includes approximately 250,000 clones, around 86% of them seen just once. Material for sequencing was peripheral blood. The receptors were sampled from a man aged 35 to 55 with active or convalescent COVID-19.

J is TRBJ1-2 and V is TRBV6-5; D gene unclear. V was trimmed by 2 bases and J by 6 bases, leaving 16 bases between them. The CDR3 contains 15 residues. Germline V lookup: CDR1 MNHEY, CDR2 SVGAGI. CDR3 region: CASSYSGGKEDGYTF. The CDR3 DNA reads TGTGCCAGCAGTTACAGCGGAGGGAAAGAGGATGGCTACACCTTC.

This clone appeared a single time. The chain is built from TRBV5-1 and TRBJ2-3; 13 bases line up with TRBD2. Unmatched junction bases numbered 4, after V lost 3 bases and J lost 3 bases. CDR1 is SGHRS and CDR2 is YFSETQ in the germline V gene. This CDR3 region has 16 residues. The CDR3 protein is CASSSQTSGGTDTQYF. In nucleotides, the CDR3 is TGCGCCAGCAGCTCCCAGACTAGCGGGGGGACAGATACGCAGTATTTT.

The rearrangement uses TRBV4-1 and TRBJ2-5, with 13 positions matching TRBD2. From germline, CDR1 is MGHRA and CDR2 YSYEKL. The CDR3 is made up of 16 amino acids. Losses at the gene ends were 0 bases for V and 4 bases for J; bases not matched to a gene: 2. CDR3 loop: CASSQEGLAGRETQYF. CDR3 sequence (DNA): TGCGCCAGCAGCCAAGAGGGACTAGCGGGACGAGAGACCCAGTACTTC.

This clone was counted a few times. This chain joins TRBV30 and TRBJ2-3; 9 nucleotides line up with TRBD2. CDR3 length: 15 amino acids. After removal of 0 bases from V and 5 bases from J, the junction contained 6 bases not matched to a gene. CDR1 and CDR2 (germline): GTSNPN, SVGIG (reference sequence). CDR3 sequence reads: CAWSVGGRGIDTQYF. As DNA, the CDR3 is TGTGCCTGGAGTGTCGGCGGGAGGGGAATAGATACGCAGTATTTT. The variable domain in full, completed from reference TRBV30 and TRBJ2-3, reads SQTIHQWPATLVQPVGSPLSLECTVEGTSNPNLYWYRQAAGRGLQLLFYSVGIGQISSEVPQNLSASRPQDRQFILSSKKLLLSDSGFYLCAWSVGGRGIDTQYFGPGTRLTVL.

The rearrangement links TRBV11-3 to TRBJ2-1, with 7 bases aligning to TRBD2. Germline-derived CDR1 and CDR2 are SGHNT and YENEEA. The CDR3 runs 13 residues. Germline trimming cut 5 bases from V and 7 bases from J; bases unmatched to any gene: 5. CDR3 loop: CASSLGEGNEQFF. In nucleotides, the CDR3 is TGTGCCAGCAGCCTCGGGGAGGGGAATGAGCAGTTCTTC.

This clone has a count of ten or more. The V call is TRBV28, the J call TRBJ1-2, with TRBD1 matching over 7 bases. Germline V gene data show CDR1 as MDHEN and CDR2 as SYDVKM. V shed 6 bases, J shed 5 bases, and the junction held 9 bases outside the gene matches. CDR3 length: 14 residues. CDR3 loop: CASRPPTGLYGYTF. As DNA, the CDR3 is TGTGCCAGCAGACCCCCGACAGGGCTTTATGGCTACACCTTC.

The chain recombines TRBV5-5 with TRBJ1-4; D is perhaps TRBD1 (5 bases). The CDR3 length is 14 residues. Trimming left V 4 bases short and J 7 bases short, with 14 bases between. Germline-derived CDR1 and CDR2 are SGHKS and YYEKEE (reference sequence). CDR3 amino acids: CASSPPGGSEKLFF. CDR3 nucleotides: TGTGCCAGCAGCCCCCCCGGGGGGAGTGAAAAACTGTTTTTT. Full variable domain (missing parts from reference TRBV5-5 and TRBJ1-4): DAGVTQSPTHLIKTRGQQVTLRCSPISGHKSVSWYQQVLGQGPQFIFQYYEKEERGRGNFPDRFSARQFPNYSSELNVNALLLGDSALYLCASSPPGGSEKLFFGSGTQLSVL.

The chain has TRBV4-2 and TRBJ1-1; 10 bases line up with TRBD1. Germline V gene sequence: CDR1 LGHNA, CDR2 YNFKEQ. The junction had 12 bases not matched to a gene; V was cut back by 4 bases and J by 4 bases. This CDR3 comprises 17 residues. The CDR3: CASSLGTGAGRGTEAFF. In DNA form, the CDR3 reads TGTGCCAGCAGCCTTGGGACAGGGGCAGGGAGGGGCACTGAAGCTTTCTTT.

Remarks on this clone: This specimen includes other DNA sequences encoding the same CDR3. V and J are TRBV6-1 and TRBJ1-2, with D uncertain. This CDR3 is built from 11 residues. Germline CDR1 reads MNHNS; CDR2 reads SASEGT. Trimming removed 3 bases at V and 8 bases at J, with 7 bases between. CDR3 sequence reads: CASSESLGYTF. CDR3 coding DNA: TGTGCCAGCAGTGAGAGTCTCGGCTACACCTTC.

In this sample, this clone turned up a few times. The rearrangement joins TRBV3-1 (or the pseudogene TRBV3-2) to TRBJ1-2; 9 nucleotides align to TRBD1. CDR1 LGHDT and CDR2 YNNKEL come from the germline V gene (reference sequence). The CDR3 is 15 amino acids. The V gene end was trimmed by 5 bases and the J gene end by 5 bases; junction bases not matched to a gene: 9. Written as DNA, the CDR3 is TGTGCCAGCAGCACCGGGACAGGGAGCGCTTATGGCTACACCTTC. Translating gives CASSTGTGSAYGYTF.

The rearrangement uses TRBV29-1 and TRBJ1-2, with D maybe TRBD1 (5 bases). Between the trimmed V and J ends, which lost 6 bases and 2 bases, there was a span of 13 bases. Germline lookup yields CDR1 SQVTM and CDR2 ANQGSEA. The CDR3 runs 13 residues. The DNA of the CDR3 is TGCAGCGTCCTCAGCGGGGGGAACTATGGCTACACCTTC. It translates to CSVLSGGNYGYTF.

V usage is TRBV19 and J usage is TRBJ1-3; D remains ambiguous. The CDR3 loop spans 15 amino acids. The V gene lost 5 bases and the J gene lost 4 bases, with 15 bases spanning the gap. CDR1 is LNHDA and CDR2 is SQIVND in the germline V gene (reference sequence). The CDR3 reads CASSETNTRGNTIYF. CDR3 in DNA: TGTGCCAGTAGTGAAACCAACACGAGGGGAAACACCATATATTTT.

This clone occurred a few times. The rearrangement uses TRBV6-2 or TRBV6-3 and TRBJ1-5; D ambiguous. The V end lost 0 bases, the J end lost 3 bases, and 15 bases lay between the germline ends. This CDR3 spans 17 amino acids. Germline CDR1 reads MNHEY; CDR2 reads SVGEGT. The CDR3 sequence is CASSYSRVKRPNQPQHF. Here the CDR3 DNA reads TGTGCCAGCAGTTACTCGAGGGTTAAAAGACCCAATCAGCCCCAGCATTTT.

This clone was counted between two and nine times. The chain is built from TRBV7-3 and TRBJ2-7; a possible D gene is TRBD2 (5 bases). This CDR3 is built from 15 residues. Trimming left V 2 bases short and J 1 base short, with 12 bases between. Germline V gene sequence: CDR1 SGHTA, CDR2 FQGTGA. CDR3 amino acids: CASSLYPGNSYEQYF. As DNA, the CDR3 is TGTGCCAGCAGCTTATACCCGGGGAATTCCTACGAGCAGTACTTC.

The CDR3 loop is CASSPGGRHYNEQFF. DNA of the CDR3: TGTGCCAGCTCTCCCGGCGGGAGACATTACAATGAGCAGTTCTTC. V is TRBV18 and J is TRBJ2-1; TRBD2 matches at 7 bases. The CDR3 runs to 15 residues. Trimming took 6 bases from V and 4 from J; bases not matched to a gene: 9. CDR1 and CDR2 (germline): KGHSH, LQKENI.

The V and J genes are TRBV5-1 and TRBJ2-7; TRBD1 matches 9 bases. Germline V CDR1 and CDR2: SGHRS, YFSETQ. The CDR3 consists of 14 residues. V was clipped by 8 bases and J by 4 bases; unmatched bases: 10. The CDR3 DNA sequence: TGCGCCAGTTCCACCGGGACAGGGTCATACGAGCAGTACTTC. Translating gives CASSTGTGSYEQYF.

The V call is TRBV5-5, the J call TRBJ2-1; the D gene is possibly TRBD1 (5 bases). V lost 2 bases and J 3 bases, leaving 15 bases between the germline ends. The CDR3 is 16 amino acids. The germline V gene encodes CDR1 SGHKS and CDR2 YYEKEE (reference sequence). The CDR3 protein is CASSFMARASYNEQFF. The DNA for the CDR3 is TGTGCCAGCAGCTTCATGGCCAGGGCTAGCTACAATGAGCAGTTCTTC.

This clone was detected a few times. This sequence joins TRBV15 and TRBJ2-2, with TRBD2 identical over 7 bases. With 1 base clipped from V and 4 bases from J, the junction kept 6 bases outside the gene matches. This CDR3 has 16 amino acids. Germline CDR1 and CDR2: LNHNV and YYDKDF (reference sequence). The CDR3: CATSRGGGSSTGELFF. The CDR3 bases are TGTGCCACCAGCAGAGGGGGCGGGAGTAGCACCGGGGAGCTGTTTTTT.

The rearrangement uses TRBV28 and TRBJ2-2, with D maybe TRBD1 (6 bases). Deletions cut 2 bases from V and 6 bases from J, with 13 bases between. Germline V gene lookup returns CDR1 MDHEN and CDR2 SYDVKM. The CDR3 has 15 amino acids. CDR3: CASSLSGRGAGELFF. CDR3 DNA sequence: TGTGCCAGCAGTTTAAGTGGCAGGGGTGCCGGGGAGCTGTTTTTT.

The DNA for the CDR3 is TGCGCCAGCAGCCCTGGGGAGACTTTTCCTTGGCCCCAGCATTTT. Protein: CASSPGETFPWPQHF. V is TRBV5-1 and J is TRBJ1-5, with no clear D. CDR1 SGHRS and CDR2 YFSETQ come from the germline V gene. The CDR3 runs to 15 residues. V was clipped by 4 bases and J by 9 bases, with 20 bases between them. Full variable domain (rest looked up from reference TRBV5-1 and TRBJ1-5): KAGVTQTPRYLIKTRGQQVTLSCSPISGHRSVSWYQQTPGQGLQFLFEYFSETQRNKGNFPGRFSGRQFSNSRSEMNVSTLELGDSALYLCASSPGETFPWPQHFGDGTRLSIL.

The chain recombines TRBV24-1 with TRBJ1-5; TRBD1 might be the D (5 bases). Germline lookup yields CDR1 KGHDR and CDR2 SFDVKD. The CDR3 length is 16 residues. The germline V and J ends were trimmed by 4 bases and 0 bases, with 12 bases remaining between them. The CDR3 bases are TGTGCCACCAGTGAAGGGGCCTTATATAGCAATCAGCCCCAGCATTTT. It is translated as CATSEGALYSNQPQHF.

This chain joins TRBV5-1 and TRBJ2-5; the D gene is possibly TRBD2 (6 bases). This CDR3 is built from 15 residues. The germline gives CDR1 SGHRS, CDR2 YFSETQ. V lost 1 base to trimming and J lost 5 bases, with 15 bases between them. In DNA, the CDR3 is TGCGCCAGCAGCTTGTCCGGAGGGGCCAGGGAGACCCAGTACTTC. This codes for CASSLSGGARETQYF. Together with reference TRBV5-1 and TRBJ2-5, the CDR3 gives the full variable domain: KAGVTQTPRYLIKTRGQQVTLSCSPISGHRSVSWYQQTPGQGLQFLFEYFSETQRNKGNFPGRFSGRQFSNSRSEMNVSTLELGDSALYLCASSLSGGARETQYFGPGTRLLVL.